This T cell receptor (beta chain) appears in the sequencing data of a study of blood T cell repertoires in COVID-19. The wider study: T cells, B-cell-depleted T cells, or PBMCs provided the cDNA or gDNA that served as material.

This CDR3 is built from 14 residues. The germline V gene encodes CDR1 SGHTA and CDR2 FQGNSA. V shed 6 bases, J shed 4 bases, and the junction held 7 bases outside the gene matches. Clones were read by immunoSEQ multiplex PCR, and TCRdb kept only the in-frame ones, dropping some. The sample yields 200,000 to 250,000 clones, 83% seen once. The TCR sequence derives from a woman aged 25 to 45 with COVID-19, enrolled during active disease. The sequenced sample consisted of peripheral blood. This chain uses TRBV7-2 with TRBJ2-5; 8 nucleotides agree with TRBD1. The CDR3 region is CASRPQGASETQYF. In nucleotides, the CDR3 is TGTGCCAGCAGACCTCAGGGGGCGTCAGAGACCCAGTACTTC.